This TCR beta chain comes out of a study of radiation and T cells in renal cell carcinoma. The germline CDR1 and CDR2 sequences are SNHLY and FYNNEI. Trimming cost V 6 bases and J 3 bases, with 11 bases left between them. The CDR3 has 13 amino acids. Clones were sequenced by immunoSEQ multiplex PCR, and TCRdb holds only the in-frame ones, with some missing. The data show 60,000 to 75,000 clones, 70% to 80% seen once. In regard to this clone: As yet, its antigen is unknown.

Indicated time point: blood 4 weeks post-SBRT, at nephrectomy. Treatment given: 15 Gy SBRT to primary tumor, nephrectomy 4 weeks later. Study-level results: In blood, top tumor clones expanded by 2 weeks, shrinking by 4.

The rearrangement joins TRBV2 to TRBJ2-5; no reliable D call. This TCR came from a man between 60 and 70 years old with renal cell carcinoma. Specimen: blood, collected from a patient whose treatment included radiotherapy and nephrectomy. The CDR3 region is CASSLNLEETQYF. The CDR3 region has the DNA TGTGCCAGCAGCCTCAACCTGGAAGAGACCCAGTACTTC.